Many counts were recorded for the clone carrying this T cell receptor beta chain. This entry is derived from a study of early T cells in non-severe SARS-CoV-2 infection. Overall study context: Sequencing targeted bulk RNA from unsorted whole blood, leaving chains unpaired.

Germline CDR1 reads DFQATT; CDR2 reads SNEGSKA (reference sequence). The CDR3 has 21 amino acids. V was trimmed by 1 base and J by 7 bases, leaving 37 bases between them. Attachment of unique molecular identifiers was made to individual cDNA molecules. TCRdb re-called the 5' RACE reads with MiXCR, one entry per CDR3 protein. The profile shows 70,000 to 85,000 distinct CDR3 sequences, around 12% of them singletons. The sequences come from whole blood, collected at baseline. The gene calls are TRBV20-1 and TRBJ1-1; possibly TRBD1 for D (5 bases). The TCR comes from an adult who was a healthcare worker with PCR-confirmed SARS-CoV-2 infection or an uninfected control (not recorded which). The donor label of this sample is uncertain. The CDR3 sequence: CSARGSTGWLGRVKYGGEAFF. Here the CDR3 DNA reads TGCAGTGCTAGAGGATCAACAGGTTGGCTCGGACGGGTTAAATATGGGGGTGAAGCTTTCTTT.